The 11 T cell receptor beta chains listed next were all sequenced from one sample in a study of post-analysis software for immune sequencing data (dated by TCRdb to 2014 to 2015). These receptors' targets are unknown. Points the paper makes about the study in general: Roughly 5 TRBV segments, including TRBV5-6, TRBV5-1 and TRBV20-1, were significantly more frequent in patients than controls.

Libraries were built with PCR. Sequencing was carried out with an Illumina HiSeq 2500. Unique molecular identifiers were incorporated into TCR beta cDNA libraries to reduce PCR and sequencing biases. TCRdb reran the public reads through fastp at Q25 and MiXCR, keeping productive beta chains. Each record represents a unique CDR3 protein, reported with the most common genes and DNA among its rows. Recorded for this sample are roughly 540,000 distinct CDR3 sequences; 30% to 40% of them occurred a single time. The top ten hold 6% of the sample. Sample: blood. Receptors were obtained from a girl aged 2-17 years with multiple sclerosis.

This clonotype was found a few times. The chain uses TRBV5-1 and TRBJ2-7; maybe TRBD2 (6 bases). CDR1 SGHRS and CDR2 YFSETQ come from the germline V gene. The V end lost 3 bases, the J end lost 5 bases, and 15 bases lay between the germline ends. This CDR3 has 14 residues. The CDR3 loop is CASSSGTQGDEQYF. The CDR3 DNA reads TGCGCCAGCAGCTCCGGGACTCAGGGCGACGAGCAGTACTTC.

This clonotype has only a few counts. The chain carries TRBV27 and TRBJ2-7; D remains ambiguous. The germline V and J ends were trimmed by 8 bases and 2 bases, with 13 bases remaining between them. Germline-derived CDR1 and CDR2 are MNHEY and SMNVEV (reference sequence). This CDR3 comprises 13 residues. In DNA form, the CDR3 reads TGTGCCAGCCGACCCGGTTACGCCTACGAGCAGTACTTC. It translates to CASRPGYAYEQYF.

The chain links TRBV29-1 to TRBJ2-7; 9 nucleotides match TRBD2. J gave up 3 bases and V 6 bases, and 6 bases lay outside the gene matches. There are 13 residues in the CDR3. Germline lookup yields CDR1 SQVTM and CDR2 ANQGSEA. The CDR3 nucleotides are TGCAGCGTCGGCGGGGGGGCGGACTACGAGCAGTACTTC. Its protein is CSVGGGADYEQYF.

The chain uses TRBV5-1 and TRBJ2-3; no clear D gene. CDR1 and CDR2 (germline): SGHRS, YFSETQ. Trimming left V 3 bases short and J 8 bases short, with 13 bases between. CDR3 length: 13 amino acids. The CDR3 here is CASSSQEVGTQYF. DNA for the CDR3: TGCGCCAGCAGCTCCCAGGAAGTGGGTACGCAGTATTTT.

This clonotype was counted a few times. V usage is TRBV2 and J usage is TRBJ1-2, with D possibly being TRBD1 (5 bases). Germline-derived CDR1 and CDR2 are SNHLY and FYNNEI. This CDR3 contains 14 residues. CDR3 nucleotide sequence: TGTAACGTACTTCGCGTAGGACACGCCTATGGCTACACCTTC. Its translation is CNVLRVGHAYGYTF.

This clonotype came up a few times. The chain links TRBV28 to TRBJ2-6; the match to TRBD1 covers 7 bases. This CDR3 has 18 residues. Germline V gives CDR1 MDHEN, CDR2 SYDVKM. The trim removed 5 bases at V and 0 bases at J, leaving 10 bases unmatched. The CDR3: CASSPPGQFFSGANVLTF. In DNA, the CDR3 is TGTGCCAGCAGTCCGCCGGGACAGTTTTTCTCTGGGGCCAACGTCCTGACTTTC.

About this clonotype: Given a much more abundant clone one base away, this may be a read error. The chain links TRBV14 to TRBJ2-1, with D maybe TRBD2 (6 bases). The ends were cut back, 1 base at V and 10 bases at J, with 14 bases in the middle. The CDR3 sequence is 14 residues long. CDR1 is SGHDN, CDR2 FVKESK, per germline. The CDR3 loop is CASSQGAGYHEQFF. In DNA form, the CDR3 reads TGTGCCAGCAGCCAAGGTGCGGGGTATCACGAGCAGTTCTTC.

This clonotype has a handful of counts. The chain carries TRBV5-1 and TRBJ2-5; D possibly corresponds to TRBD1 (5 bases). This CDR3 has 12 amino acids. V lost 4 bases and J lost 11, with 15 bases in between. In germline, CDR1 is SGHRS, CDR2 YFSETQ. The CDR3 sequence: CASSPWGNEQYF. CDR3 DNA: TGCGCCAGCAGCCCTTGGGGCAATGAGCAGTACTTC.

This clonotype was seen a handful of times. The V gene is TRBV6-5, the J gene TRBJ1-3; the D is unclear. Germline V gene sequence: CDR1 MNHEY, CDR2 SVGAGI. Trimming left V 4 bases short and J 0 bases short, with 10 bases between. This CDR3 region has 15 residues. The CDR3 is CASSSTESSGNTIYF. CDR3 DNA: TGTGCCAGCAGTTCTACAGAGAGCTCTGGAAACACCATATATTTT.

This chain joins TRBV2 and TRBJ2-7, with 7 bases identical to TRBD1. The V gene's germline CDR1 is SNHLY and CDR2 FYNNEI. Germline trimming cut 6 bases from V and 3 bases from J; bases unmatched to any gene: 8. The length of the CDR3 is 14 residues. CDR3 amino acids: CASRPGQQYYEQYF. As DNA, the CDR3 is TGTGCCAGCAGGCCGGGACAGCAATACTACGAGCAGTACTTC. The full variable domain, completed using reference TRBV2 and TRBJ2-7, is EPEVTQTPSHQVTQMGQEVILRCVPISNHLYFYWYRQILGQKVEFLVSFYNNEISEKSEIFDDQFSVERPDGSNFTLKIRSTKLEDSAMYFCASRPGQQYYEQYFGPGTRLTVT.

The chain uses TRBV7-8 and TRBJ2-3; the D gene is possibly TRBD2 (5 bases). V dropped 5 bases and J dropped 3 bases, with 18 bases sitting between them. The CDR3 extends over 16 amino acids. From germline, CDR1 is SGHVS and CDR2 FQNEAQ. The CDR3 DNA follows: TGTGCCAGCAGCCCACCACACGGGGTAGCAACAGATACGCAGTATTTT. This codes for CASSPPHGVATDTQYF. Complete variable domain (other parts from reference TRBV7-8 and TRBJ2-3): GAGVSQSPRYKVAKRGQDVALRCDPISGHVSLFWYQQALGQGPEFLTYFQNEAQLDKSGLPSDRFFAERPEGSVSTLKIQRTQQEDSAVYLCASSPPHGVATDTQYFGPGTRLTVL.